Shown below are 8 T cell receptor beta chains from a single sample sequenced in a study of shared clonotypes between healthy human individuals. The naive CD8 subset, CD45RO-negative cells positively selected for CCR7, excluded terminally differentiated effector memory CD45RA+ cells. Data came from immunoSEQ multiplex PCR; TCRdb stores just in-frame clones and leaves some out. Of roughly 1,800,000 clones listed, about 95% were seen once; the top ten hold 1.2%. Sequenced sample: naive CD8+ T cells sorted from blood. The receptors were sampled from a young man in good health.

The table lists this clone with a count of one. V usage is TRBV7-9 and J usage is TRBJ2-6; no firm D call. Trimming shortened V by 1 base and J by 1 base, and 11 bases separated the two germline ends. From germline, CDR1 is SEHNR and CDR2 FQNEAQ (reference sequence). The CDR3 contains 17 residues. The DNA of the CDR3 is TGTGCCAGCAGCTTAGGACCCTCAGAGTCTGGGGCCAACGTCCTGACTTTC. Its protein product is CASSLGPSESGANVLTF.

The V and J genes are TRBV25-1 and TRBJ2-2, with TRBD1 matching over 9 bases. The germline gives CDR1 MGHDK, CDR2 SYGVNS. Losses at the gene ends were 2 bases for V and 5 bases for J; bases not matched to a gene: 6. This CDR3 spans 16 amino acids. The CDR3 loop reads CASSERTGVETGELFF. The CDR3 DNA reads as TGTGCCAGCAGTGAACGGACAGGGGTTGAGACCGGGGAGCTGTTTTTT.

The chain joins TRBV6-6 to TRBJ1-2; D unclear. The CDR3 has 13 residues. The germline V gene has CDR1 MNHNY and CDR2 SVGAGI (reference sequence). V was clipped by 8 bases and J by 4 bases, with 14 bases between them. The CDR3 reads CASVLGLSYGYTF. The CDR3 DNA is TGTGCCAGCGTGTTAGGGCTGAGCTATGGCTACACCTTC.

For this clone: Other DNA sequences in the same sample also yield this CDR3. The rearrangement uses TRBV28 and TRBJ2-3; D is unclear. The CDR3 loop spans 13 amino acids. CDR1 MDHEN and CDR2 SYDVKM come from the germline V gene. The ends were cut back, 1 base at V and 6 bases at J, with 8 bases in the middle. The CDR3 loop is CASSLSGADTQYF. DNA for the CDR3: TGTGCCAGCAGTTTATCAGGCGCGGATACGCAGTATTTT.

The V call is TRBV19, the J call TRBJ2-7; a possible D gene is TRBD2 (7 bases). The CDR3 has 16 amino acids. With 5 bases removed from V and 1 base from J, the gap between germline ends came to 18 bases. Germline lookup yields CDR1 LNHDA and CDR2 SQIVND (reference sequence). The chain's CDR3 is CASSPRLRGPSYEQYF. The CDR3 nucleotides read TGTGCCAGTAGTCCCCGACTGCGGGGGCCGTCCTACGAGCAGTACTTC.

The chain links TRBV7-9 to TRBJ2-7; D may be TRBD1 (5 bases). The length of the CDR3 is 15 residues. V lost 3 bases and J lost 1, with 13 bases in between. The germline V gene has CDR1 SEHNR and CDR2 FQNEAQ (reference sequence). The CDR3 DNA is TGTGCCAGCAGCTTCAGGGCAGGACCTTCCTACGAGCAGTACTTC. Encoded protein: CASSFRAGPSYEQYF. The entire variable domain, with the rest obtained from reference TRBV7-9 and TRBJ2-7, is as follows: DTGVSQNPRHKITKRGQNVTFRCDPISEHNRLYWYRQTLGQGPEFLTYFQNEAQLEKSRLLSDRFSAERPKGSFSTLEIQRTEQGDSAMYLCASSFRAGPSYEQYFGPGTRLTVT.

This sequence joins TRBV4-1 and TRBJ2-2; D ambiguous. Germline values: CDR1 MGHRA, CDR2 YSYEKL. This CDR3 has 13 amino acids. Trimming removed 1 base from V and 8 bases from J, with 8 bases in between. The CDR3 protein is CASSQVSGGELFF. The CDR3 DNA reads TGCGCCAGCAGCCAAGTTTCCGGGGGGGAGCTGTTTTTT.

The rearrangement joins TRBV7-8 to TRBJ2-5, with a possible D match to TRBD2 (6 bases). V was pared by 2 bases and J by 1 base, with 8 bases between. This CDR3 has 14 amino acids. The germline gives CDR1 SGHVS, CDR2 FQNEAQ. CDR3 residues: CASSLRAGQETQYF. The CDR3 nucleotides read TGTGCCAGCAGCTTACGAGCGGGCCAAGAGACCCAGTACTTC. The whole variable domain, filled in from reference TRBV7-8 and TRBJ2-5, reads GAGVSQSPRYKVAKRGQDVALRCDPISGHVSLFWYQQALGQGPEFLTYFQNEAQLDKSGLPSDRFFAERPEGSVSTLKIQRTQQEDSAVYLCASSLRAGQETQYFGPGTRLLVL.